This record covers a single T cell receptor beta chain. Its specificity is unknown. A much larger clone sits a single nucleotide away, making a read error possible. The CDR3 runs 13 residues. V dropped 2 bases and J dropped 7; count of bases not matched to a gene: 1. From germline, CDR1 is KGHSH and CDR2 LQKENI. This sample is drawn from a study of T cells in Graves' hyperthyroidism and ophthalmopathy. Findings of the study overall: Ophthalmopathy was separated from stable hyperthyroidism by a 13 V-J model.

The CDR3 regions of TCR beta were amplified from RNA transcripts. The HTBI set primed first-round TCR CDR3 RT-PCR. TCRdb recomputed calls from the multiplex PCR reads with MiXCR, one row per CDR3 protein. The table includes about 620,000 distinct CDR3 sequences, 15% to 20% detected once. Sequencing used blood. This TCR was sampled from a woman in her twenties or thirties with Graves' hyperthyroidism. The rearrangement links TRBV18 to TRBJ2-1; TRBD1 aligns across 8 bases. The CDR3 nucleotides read TGTGCCAGCTCACCATACAGGGGGAATGAGCAGTTCTTC. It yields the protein CASSPYRGNEQFF.